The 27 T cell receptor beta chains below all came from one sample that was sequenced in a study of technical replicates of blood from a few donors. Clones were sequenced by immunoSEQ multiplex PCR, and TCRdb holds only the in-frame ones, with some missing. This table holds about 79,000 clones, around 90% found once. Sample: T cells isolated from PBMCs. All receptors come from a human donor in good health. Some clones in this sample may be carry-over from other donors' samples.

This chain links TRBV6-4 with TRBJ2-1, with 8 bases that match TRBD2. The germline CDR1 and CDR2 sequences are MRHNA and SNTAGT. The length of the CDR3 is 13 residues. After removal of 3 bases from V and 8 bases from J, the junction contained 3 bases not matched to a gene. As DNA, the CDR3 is TGTGCCAGCAGTGAACGGGGGGGGGATGAGCAGTTCTTC. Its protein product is CASSERGGDEQFF.

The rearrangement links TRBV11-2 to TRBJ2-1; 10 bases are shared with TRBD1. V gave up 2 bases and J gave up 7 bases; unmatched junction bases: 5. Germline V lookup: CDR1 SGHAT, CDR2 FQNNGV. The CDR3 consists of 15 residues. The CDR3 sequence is CASSLRGQGNNEQFF. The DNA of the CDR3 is TGTGCCAGCAGCTTAAGGGGACAGGGGAATAATGAGCAGTTCTTC.

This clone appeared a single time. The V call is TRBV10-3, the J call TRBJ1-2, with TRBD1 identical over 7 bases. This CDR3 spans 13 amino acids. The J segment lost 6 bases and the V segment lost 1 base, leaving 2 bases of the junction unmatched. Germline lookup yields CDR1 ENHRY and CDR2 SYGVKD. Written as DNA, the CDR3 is TGTGCCATCAGTGAGTTCACAGGGGATGGCTACACCTTC. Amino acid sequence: CAISEFTGDGYTF.

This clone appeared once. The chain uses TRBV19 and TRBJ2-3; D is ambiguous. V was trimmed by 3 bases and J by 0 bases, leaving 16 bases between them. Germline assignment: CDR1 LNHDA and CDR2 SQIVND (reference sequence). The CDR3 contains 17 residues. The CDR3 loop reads CASSMPNWAPSTDTQYF. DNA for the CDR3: TGTGCCAGTAGTATGCCAAACTGGGCGCCAAGCACAGATACGCAGTATTTT.

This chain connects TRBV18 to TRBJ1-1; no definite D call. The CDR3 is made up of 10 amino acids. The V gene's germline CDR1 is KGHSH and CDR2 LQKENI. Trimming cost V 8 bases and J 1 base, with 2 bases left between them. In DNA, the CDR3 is TGTGCCAGCCAGAACACTGAAGCTTTCTTT. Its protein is CASQNTEAFF.

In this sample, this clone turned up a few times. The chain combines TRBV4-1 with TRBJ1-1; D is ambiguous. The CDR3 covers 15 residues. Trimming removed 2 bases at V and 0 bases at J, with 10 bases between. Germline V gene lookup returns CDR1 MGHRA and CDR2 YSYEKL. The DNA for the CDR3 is TGCGCCAGCAGCCAATATCAACAGATGAACACTGAAGCTTTCTTT. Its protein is CASSQYQQMNTEAFF.

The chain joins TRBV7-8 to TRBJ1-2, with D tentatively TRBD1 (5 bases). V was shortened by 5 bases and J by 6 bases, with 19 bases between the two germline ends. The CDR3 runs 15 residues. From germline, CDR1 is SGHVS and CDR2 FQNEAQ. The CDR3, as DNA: TGTGCCAGCAGCCCCACAGGCTCTCGTCAGGATGGCTACACCTTC. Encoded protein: CASSPTGSRQDGYTF.

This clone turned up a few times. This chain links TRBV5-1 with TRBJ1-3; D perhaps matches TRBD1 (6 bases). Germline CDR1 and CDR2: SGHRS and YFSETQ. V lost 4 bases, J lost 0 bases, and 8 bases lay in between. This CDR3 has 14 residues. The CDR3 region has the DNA TGCGCCAGCAGCCGGACAGACTCTGGAAACACCATATATTTT. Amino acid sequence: CASSRTDSGNTIYF.

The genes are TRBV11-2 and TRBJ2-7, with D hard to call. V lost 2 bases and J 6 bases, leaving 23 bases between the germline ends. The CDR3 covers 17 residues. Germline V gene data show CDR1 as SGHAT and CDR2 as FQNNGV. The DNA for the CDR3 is TGTGCCAGCAGCTTAAAACTCTTCAAAATCTCCCAGGCCGAGCAGTACTTC. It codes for CASSLKLFKISQAEQYF.

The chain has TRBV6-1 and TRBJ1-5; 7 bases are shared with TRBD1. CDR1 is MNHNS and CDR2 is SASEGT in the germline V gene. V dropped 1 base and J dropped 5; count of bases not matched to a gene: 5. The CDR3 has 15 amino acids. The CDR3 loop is CASSEGGTVYQPQHF. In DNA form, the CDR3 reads TGTGCCAGCAGTGAAGGGGGGACAGTTTATCAGCCCCAGCATTTT.

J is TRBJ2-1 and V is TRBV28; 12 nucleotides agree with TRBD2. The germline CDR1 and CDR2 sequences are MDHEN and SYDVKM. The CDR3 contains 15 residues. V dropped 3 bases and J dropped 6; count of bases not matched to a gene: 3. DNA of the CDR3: TGTGCCAGCAGTTTTACTAGCGGGGGGTCCAATGAGCAGTTCTTC. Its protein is CASSFTSGGSNEQFF.

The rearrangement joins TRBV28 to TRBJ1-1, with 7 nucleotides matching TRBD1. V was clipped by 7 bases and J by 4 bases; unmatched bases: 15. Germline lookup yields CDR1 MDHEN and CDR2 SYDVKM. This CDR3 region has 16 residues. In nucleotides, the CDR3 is TGTGCCAGCAAAAGACAGGGAGGTGTCCTGGGCACTGAAGCTTTCTTT. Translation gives CASKRQGGVLGTEAFF.

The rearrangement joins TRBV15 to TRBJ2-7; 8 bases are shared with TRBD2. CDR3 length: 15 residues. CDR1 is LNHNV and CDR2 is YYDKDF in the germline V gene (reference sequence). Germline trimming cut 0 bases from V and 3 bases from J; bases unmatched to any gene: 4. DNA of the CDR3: TGTGCCACCAGCAGAGATAAAAGCGGGAGCTACGAGCAGTACTTC. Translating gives CATSRDKSGSYEQYF.

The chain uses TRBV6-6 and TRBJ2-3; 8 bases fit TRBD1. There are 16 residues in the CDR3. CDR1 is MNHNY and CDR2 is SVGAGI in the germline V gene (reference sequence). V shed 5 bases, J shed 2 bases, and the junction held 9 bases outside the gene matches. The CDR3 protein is CASSPGQGLFTDTQYF. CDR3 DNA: TGTGCCAGCAGTCCAGGACAGGGCCTTTTCACAGATACGCAGTATTTT.

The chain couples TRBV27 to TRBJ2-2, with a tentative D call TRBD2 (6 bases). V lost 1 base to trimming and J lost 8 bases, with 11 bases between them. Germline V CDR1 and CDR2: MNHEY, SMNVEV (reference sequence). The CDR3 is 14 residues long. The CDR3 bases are TGTGCCAGCAGTTTATTGCGGGAATTTGGGGAGCTGTTTTTT. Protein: CASSLLREFGELFF.

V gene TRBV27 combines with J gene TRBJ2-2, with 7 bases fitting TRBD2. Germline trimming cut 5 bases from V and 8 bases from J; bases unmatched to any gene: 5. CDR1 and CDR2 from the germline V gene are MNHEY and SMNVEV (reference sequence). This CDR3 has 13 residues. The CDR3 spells CASSPGGSGELFF. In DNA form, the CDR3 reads TGTGCCAGCAGTCCGGGGGGATCGGGGGAGCTGTTTTTT.

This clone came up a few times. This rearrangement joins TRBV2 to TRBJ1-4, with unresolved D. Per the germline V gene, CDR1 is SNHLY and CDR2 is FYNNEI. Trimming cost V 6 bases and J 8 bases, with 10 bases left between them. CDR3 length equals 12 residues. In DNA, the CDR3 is TGTGCCAGCAGCCCAGGTGGGGAAAAACTGTTTTTT. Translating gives CASSPGGEKLFF. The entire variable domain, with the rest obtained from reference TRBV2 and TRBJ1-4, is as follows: EPEVTQTPSHQVTQMGQEVILRCVPISNHLYFYWYRQILGQKVEFLVSFYNNEISEKSEIFDDQFSVERPDGSNFTLKIRSTKLEDSAMYFCASSPGGEKLFFGSGTQLSVL.

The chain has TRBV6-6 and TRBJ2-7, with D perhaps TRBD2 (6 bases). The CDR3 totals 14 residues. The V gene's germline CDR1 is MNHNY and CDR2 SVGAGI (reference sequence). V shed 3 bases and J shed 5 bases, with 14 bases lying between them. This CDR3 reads CASSYVMGGDEQYF. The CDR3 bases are TGTGCCAGCAGTTATGTCATGGGCGGGGACGAGCAGTACTTC.

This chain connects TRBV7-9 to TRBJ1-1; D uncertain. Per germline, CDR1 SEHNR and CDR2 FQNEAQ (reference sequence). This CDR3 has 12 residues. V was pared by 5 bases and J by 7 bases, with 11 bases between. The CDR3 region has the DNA TGTGCCAGCAGCCGAACAAACGTTGAAGCTTTCTTT. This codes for CASSRTNVEAFF.

The CDR3 reads CASSPQGISYEQYF. In nucleotides, the CDR3 is TGTGCCAGCAGTCCGCAGGGTATCTCCTACGAGCAGTACTTC. This chain joins TRBV14 and TRBJ2-7; the D gene is possibly TRBD1 (5 bases). Per the germline V gene, CDR1 is SGHDN and CDR2 is FVKESK. The CDR3 has 14 amino acids. V dropped 6 bases and J dropped 0 bases, with 12 bases sitting between them.

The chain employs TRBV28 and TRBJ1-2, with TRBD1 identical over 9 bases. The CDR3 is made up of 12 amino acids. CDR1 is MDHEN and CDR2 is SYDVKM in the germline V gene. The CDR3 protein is CVTGGSNYGYTF. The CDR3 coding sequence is TGTGTTACAGGGGGCTCTAACTATGGCTACACCTTC.

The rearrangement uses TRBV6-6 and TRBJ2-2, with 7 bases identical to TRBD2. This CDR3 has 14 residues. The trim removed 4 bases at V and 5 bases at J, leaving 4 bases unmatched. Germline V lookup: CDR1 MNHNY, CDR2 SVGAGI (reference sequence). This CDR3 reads CASSSERDTGELFF. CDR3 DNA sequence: TGTGCCAGCAGTTCGGAGCGGGATACCGGGGAGCTGTTTTTT.

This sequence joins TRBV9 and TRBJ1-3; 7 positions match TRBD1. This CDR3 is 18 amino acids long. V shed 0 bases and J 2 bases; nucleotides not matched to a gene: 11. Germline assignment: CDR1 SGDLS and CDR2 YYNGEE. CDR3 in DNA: TGTGCCAGCAGCGTAGCTGCGAGACAGGGAAAAACTGGAAACACCATATATTTT. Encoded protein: CASSVAARQGKTGNTIYF.

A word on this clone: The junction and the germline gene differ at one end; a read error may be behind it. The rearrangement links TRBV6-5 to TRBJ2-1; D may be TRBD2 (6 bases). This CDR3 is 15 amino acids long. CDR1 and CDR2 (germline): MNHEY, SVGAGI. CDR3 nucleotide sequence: TGTGCCAGCAGTCCCCCCGGGGACTCCAACAATGAGCAGTTCTTC. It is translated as CASSPPGDSNNEQFF.

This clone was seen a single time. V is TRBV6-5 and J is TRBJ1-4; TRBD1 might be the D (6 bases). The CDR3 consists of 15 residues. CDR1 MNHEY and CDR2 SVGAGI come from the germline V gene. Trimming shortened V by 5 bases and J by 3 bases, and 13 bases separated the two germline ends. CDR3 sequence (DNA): TGTGCCAGCAGTCCTAGACAGGCGTCTAATGAAAAACTGTTTTTT. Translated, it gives CASSPRQASNEKLFF.

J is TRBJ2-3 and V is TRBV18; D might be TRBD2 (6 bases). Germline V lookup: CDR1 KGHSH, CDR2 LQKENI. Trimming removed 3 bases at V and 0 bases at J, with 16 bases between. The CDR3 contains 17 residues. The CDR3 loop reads CASSPPFGGASTDTQYF. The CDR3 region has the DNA TGTGCCAGCTCACCCCCCTTTGGCGGGGCTAGCACAGATACGCAGTATTTT.

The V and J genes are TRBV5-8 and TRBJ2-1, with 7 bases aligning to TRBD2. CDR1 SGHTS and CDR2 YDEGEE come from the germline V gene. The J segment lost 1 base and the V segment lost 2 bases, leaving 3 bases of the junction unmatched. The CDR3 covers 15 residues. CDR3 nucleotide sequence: TGTGCCAGCAGCTTAAGCGGGACTTCCTACAATGAGCAGTTCTTC. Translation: CASSLSGTSYNEQFF. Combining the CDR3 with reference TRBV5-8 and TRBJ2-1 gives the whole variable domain EAGVTQSPTHLIKTRGQQATLRCSPISGHTSVYWYQQALGLGLQFLLWYDEGEERNRGNFPPRFSGRQFPNYSSELNVNALELEDSALYLCASSLSGTSYNEQFFGPGTRLTVL.